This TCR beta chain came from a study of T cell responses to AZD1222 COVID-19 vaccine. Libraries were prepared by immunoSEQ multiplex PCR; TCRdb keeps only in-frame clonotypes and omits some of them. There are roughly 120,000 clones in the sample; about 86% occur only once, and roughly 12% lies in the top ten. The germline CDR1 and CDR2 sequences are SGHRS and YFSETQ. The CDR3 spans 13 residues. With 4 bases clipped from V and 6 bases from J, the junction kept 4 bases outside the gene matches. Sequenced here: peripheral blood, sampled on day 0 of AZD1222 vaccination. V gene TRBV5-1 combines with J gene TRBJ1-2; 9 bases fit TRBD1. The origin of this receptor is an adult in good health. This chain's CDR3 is CASSQGQGNGYTF. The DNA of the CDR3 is TGCGCCAGCAGCCAAGGACAGGGGAATGGCTACACCTTC.